This entry features one T cell receptor (beta chain) sequence. No antigen is known for it. The sample belongs to a study of T cell responses to AZD1222 COVID-19 vaccine. Study conclusions and caveats: AZD1222 recipients seropositive at baseline numbered only 5 or 6. Spike was spanned by vaccine-associated CD4 TCRs, with dominance at 160-218 and 743-854. Recipients of two AZD1222 doses showed rising Spike-specific TCR breadth and depth.

V lost 8 bases and J lost 9; bases outside the gene matches: 6. The germline V gene encodes CDR1 MNHEY and CDR2 SMNVEV (reference sequence). The CDR3 totals 13 residues. Some clones are missing from TCRdb's copy, which holds only in-frame ones; the method was immunoSEQ multiplex PCR. Among under 150,000 clones, 93% were seen once, and the ten largest hold approximately 5.3%. The sequence derives from an adult in good health. The V call is TRBV27, the J call TRBJ2-2; 10 positions match TRBD2. The sample consisted of peripheral blood, taken on day 0 of AZD1222 vaccination. The CDR3: CASAAGGPWELFF. Here the CDR3 DNA reads TGTGCCAGCGCAGCGGGGGGGCCTTGGGAGCTGTTTTTT.